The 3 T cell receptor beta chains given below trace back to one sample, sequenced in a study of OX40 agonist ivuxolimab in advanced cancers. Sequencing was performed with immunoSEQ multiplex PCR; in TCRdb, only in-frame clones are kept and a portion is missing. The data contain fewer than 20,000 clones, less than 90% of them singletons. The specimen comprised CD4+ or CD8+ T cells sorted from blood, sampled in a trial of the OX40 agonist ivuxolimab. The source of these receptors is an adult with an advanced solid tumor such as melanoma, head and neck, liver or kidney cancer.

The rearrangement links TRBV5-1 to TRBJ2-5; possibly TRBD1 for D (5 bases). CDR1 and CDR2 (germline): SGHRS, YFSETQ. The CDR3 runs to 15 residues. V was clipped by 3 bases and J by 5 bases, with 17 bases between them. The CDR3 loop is CASSSVPRVMETQYF. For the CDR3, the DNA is TGCGCCAGCAGCTCCGTACCCAGGGTTATGGAGACCCAGTACTTC. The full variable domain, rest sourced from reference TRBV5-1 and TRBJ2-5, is KAGVTQTPRYLIKTRGQQVTLSCSPISGHRSVSWYQQTPGQGLQFLFEYFSETQRNKGNFPGRFSGRQFSNSRSEMNVSTLELGDSALYLCASSSVPRVMETQYFGPGTRLLVL.

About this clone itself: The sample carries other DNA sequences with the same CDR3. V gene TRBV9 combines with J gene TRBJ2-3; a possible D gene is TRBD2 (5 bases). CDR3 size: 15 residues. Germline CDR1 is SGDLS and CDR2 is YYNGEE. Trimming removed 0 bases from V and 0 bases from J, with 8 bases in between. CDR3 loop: CASSVEGASTDTQYF. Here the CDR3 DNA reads TGTGCCAGCAGCGTAGAGGGAGCTAGCACAGATACGCAGTATTTT.

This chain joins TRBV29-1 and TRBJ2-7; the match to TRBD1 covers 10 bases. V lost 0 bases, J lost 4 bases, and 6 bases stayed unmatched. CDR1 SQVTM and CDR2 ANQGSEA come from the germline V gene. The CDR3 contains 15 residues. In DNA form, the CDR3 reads TGCAGCGTTGAAGATTGGACAGGGGGTCGGTACGAGCAGTACTTC. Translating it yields CSVEDWTGGRYEQYF.